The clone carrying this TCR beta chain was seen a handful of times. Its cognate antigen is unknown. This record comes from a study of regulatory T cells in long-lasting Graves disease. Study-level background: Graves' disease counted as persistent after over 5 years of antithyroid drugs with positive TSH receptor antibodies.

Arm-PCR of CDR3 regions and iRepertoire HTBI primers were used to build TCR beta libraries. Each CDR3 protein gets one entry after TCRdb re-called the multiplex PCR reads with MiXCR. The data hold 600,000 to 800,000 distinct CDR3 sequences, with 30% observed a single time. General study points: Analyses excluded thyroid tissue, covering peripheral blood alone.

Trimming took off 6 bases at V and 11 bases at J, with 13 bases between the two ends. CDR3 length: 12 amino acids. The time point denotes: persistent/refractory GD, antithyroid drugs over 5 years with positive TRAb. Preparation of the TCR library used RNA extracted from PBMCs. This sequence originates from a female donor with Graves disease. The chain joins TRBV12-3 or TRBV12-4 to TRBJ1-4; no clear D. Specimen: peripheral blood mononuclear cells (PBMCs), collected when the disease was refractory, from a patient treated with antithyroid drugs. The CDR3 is CASSGPRYKLFF. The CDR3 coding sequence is TGTGCCAGCAGCGGTCCAAGATATAAACTGTTTTTT.